What follows are 29 T cell receptor beta chains derived from one specimen sequenced in a study of blood T cell repertoires in COVID-19 (dated by TCRdb to the early 2020s). The library relied on the immunoSEQ multiplex PCR assay. Entries here come from immuneACCESS through TCRdb and include only in-frame sequences with V and J called. Some clones fail to appear in such tables; in the studies checked, an unresolved V gene covers under half of the shortfall, and the cause of the remainder is unknown. The table for this sample lists about 21,000 clones; roughly 93% of them were counted only once. Clones ranked in the top ten supply approximately 4% of the sample. The specimen sequenced was peripheral blood. These receptor sequences come from a woman aged 45-65 years with active COVID-19.

Details on this clone: The junction does not match germline at one end; this may be a read error. The chain is built from TRBV3-1 (or the pseudogene TRBV3-2) and TRBJ1-4; D not certain. In germline, CDR1 is LGHDT, CDR2 YNNKEL (reference sequence). The CDR3 runs to 17 residues. The CDR3 nucleotides read TGTGCCAGCAGCCAACCGGGAGGGCGCCATGAGAATGGAAAACTGTTTTTT. Translating gives CASSQPGGRHENGKLFF.

This clone was detected only once. J is TRBJ1-1 and V is TRBV4-1, with D possibly TRBD1 on 6 matching bases. V was trimmed by 5 bases and J by 4 bases, leaving 14 bases between them. The CDR3 has 14 amino acids. Germline assignment: CDR1 MGHRA and CDR2 YSYEKL. CDR3 sequence: CASSTSRGGTEAFF. For the CDR3, the DNA is TGCGCCAGCAGCACCTCGCGAGGGGGCACTGAAGCTTTCTTT.

This sequence joins TRBV2 and TRBJ1-5; D may be TRBD1 (6 bases). V was cut by 3 bases and J by 2 bases, with 11 bases left in between. Germline V gives CDR1 SNHLY, CDR2 FYNNEI. The CDR3 spans 15 residues. CDR3 DNA sequence: TGTGCCAGCAGTGATCAGGGGCTGGGCAATCAGCCCCAGCATTTT. Translated: CASSDQGLGNQPQHF.

The chain couples TRBV27 to TRBJ2-7; 8 bases align to TRBD1. The CDR3 has 15 residues. Trimming removed 0 bases from V and 2 bases from J; junction bases left unmatched: 3. The V gene's germline CDR1 is MNHEY and CDR2 SMNVEV (reference sequence). The CDR3 is CASSLSGQAAYEQYF. CDR3 sequence (DNA): TGTGCCAGCAGTTTATCGGGACAGGCCGCCTACGAGCAGTACTTC.

This chain joins TRBV27 and TRBJ2-1; 9 bases agree with TRBD2. There are 15 residues in the CDR3. Germline CDR1 is MNHEY and CDR2 is SMNVEV (reference sequence). V dropped 4 bases and J dropped 7; count of bases not matched to a gene: 8. The DNA for the CDR3 is TGTGCCAGCAGTTCCTCAGGACTAGCGCCTAATGAGCAGTTCTTC. Translation gives CASSSSGLAPNEQFF.

The genes are TRBV2 and TRBJ2-1; a weak D match, TRBD2 (6 bases). Germline V lookup: CDR1 SNHLY, CDR2 FYNNEI. With 5 bases removed from V and 9 bases from J, the gap between germline ends came to 20 bases. The CDR3 is made up of 15 amino acids. CDR3 residues: CASSRVGTGKTEQFF. The DNA for the CDR3 is TGTGCCAGCAGTCGGGTCGGGACTGGGAAAACTGAGCAGTTCTTC.

This clone was seen a few times. The chain has TRBV4-2 and TRBJ1-1; D is uncertain. With 1 base removed from V and 5 bases from J, the gap between germline ends came to 11 bases. There are 14 residues in the CDR3. Looked up from germline, CDR1 is LGHNA and CDR2 is YNFKEQ. This CDR3 reads CASSQGTGITEAFF. The DNA of the CDR3 is TGTGCCAGCAGCCAAGGGACCGGGATTACTGAAGCTTTCTTT.

This rearrangement joins TRBV6-1 to TRBJ2-3; 9 bases are a match to TRBD2. The CDR3 extends over 15 amino acids. J gave up 5 bases and V 3 bases, and 6 bases lay outside the gene matches. Germline V gene sequence: CDR1 MNHNS, CDR2 SASEGT. The chain's CDR3 is CASSDAAGGIDTQYF. For the CDR3, the DNA is TGTGCCAGCAGTGATGCAGCGGGAGGTATAGATACGCAGTATTTT.

The V call is TRBV30, the J call TRBJ1-1, with D perhaps matching TRBD1 (6 bases). The CDR3 runs 14 residues. Germline CDR1 is GTSNPN and CDR2 is SVGIG (reference sequence). V was shortened by 2 bases and J by 6 bases, with 16 bases between the two germline ends. The CDR3 nucleotides read TGTGCCTGGAGTTACAGGGTGGGAGAGGCTGAAGCTTTCTTT. Translated, it gives CAWSYRVGEAEAFF. Together with reference TRBV30 and TRBJ1-1, the CDR3 gives the full variable domain: SQTIHQWPATLVQPVGSPLSLECTVEGTSNPNLYWYRQAAGRGLQLLFYSVGIGQISSEVPQNLSASRPQDRQFILSSKKLLLSDSGFYLCAWSYRVGEAEAFFGQGTRLTVV.

This clone has a single count. The genes are TRBV7-9 and TRBJ1-1, with TRBD1 matching over 10 bases. Per the germline V gene, CDR1 is SEHNR and CDR2 is FQNEAQ (reference sequence). The CDR3 is made up of 14 amino acids. The V gene end was trimmed by 1 base and the J gene end by 5 bases; junction bases not matched to a gene: 1. CDR3 coding DNA: TGTGCCAGCAGCTTAGGGGGACAGGGGACTGAAGCTTTCTTT. Translating it yields CASSLGGQGTEAFF.

The J gene is TRBJ2-4, the V gene TRBV9; 12 nucleotides match TRBD2. CDR1 is SGDLS and CDR2 is YYNGEE in the germline V gene. The V and J ends lost 3 bases and 7 bases, in that order; junction bases with no gene match: 5. The CDR3 runs 15 residues. The CDR3 DNA reads as TGTGCCAGCAGCGAGACTAGCGGGAGTTTGAACATTCAGTACTTC. Translation: CASSETSGSLNIQYF.

The V and J genes are TRBV5-1 and TRBJ2-7, with D possibly being TRBD1 (6 bases). The CDR3 runs 15 residues. Deletions cut 2 bases from V and 0 bases from J, with 12 bases between. Germline V gene sequence: CDR1 SGHRS, CDR2 YFSETQ. Written as DNA, the CDR3 is TGCGCCAGCAGCTTAATAACAGGGAACTCCTACGAGCAGTACTTC. This translates into CASSLITGNSYEQYF.

This chain joins TRBV5-4 and TRBJ2-2; a possible D gene is TRBD1 (6 bases). The germline V and J ends were trimmed by 6 bases and 2 bases, with 11 bases remaining between them. The CDR3 has 14 amino acids. The V gene's germline CDR1 is SGHNT and CDR2 YYREEE (reference sequence). This CDR3 reads CASNRDTNTGELFF. In DNA, the CDR3 is TGTGCCAGCAATCGGGACACTAACACCGGGGAGCTGTTTTTT. The whole variable domain, filled in from reference TRBV5-4 and TRBJ2-2, reads ETGVTQSPTHLIKTRGQQVTLRCSSQSGHNTVSWYQQALGQGPQFIFQYYREEENGRGNFPPRFSGLQFPNYSSELNVNALELDDSALYLCASNRDTNTGELFFGEGSRLTVL.

The genes are TRBV10-1 and TRBJ2-5, with D perhaps TRBD2 (5 bases). V lost 0 bases to trimming and J lost 2 bases, with 7 bases between them. The germline V gene encodes CDR1 WNHNN and CDR2 SYGVQD (reference sequence). This CDR3 is 14 amino acids long. The CDR3 bases are TGCGCCAGCAGTGAGTCCGGAGGTCAAGAGACCCAGTACTTC. Translating it yields CASSESGGQETQYF.

This clone was picked up one time. This rearrangement joins TRBV2 to TRBJ1-5; TRBD1 matches 9 bases. With 10 bases clipped from V and 5 bases from J, the junction kept 12 bases outside the gene matches. Germline-derived CDR1 and CDR2 are SNHLY and FYNNEI. The CDR3 loop spans 15 amino acids. The CDR3 loop reads CAITTGTGKHQPQHF. The CDR3 DNA sequence: TGTGCCATTACAACCGGGACAGGGAAACATCAGCCCCAGCATTTT.

The genes are TRBV28 and TRBJ2-3, with TRBD1 identical over 8 bases. From germline, CDR1 is MDHEN and CDR2 SYDVKM. V was pared by 6 bases and J by 0 bases, with 8 bases of the junction left unmatched. This CDR3 region has 16 residues. CDR3 nucleotide sequence: TGTGCCAGCAGCTCCCGGACAGGGCTGAGCACAGATACGCAGTATTTT. It translates to CASSSRTGLSTDTQYF. The variable domain in full, with the rest retrieved from reference TRBV28 and TRBJ2-3, is DVKVTQSSRYLVKRTGEKVFLECVQDMDHENMFWYRQDPGLGLRLIYFSYDVKMKEKGDIPEGYSVSREKKERFSLILESASTNQTSMYLCASSSRTGLSTDTQYFGPGTRLTVL.

As to this clone: Different DNA sequences within this sample yield the same CDR3. This chain links TRBV7-8 with TRBJ2-3; D is uncertain. The CDR3 runs 11 residues. Germline values: CDR1 SGHVS, CDR2 FQNEAQ. Trimming cost V 2 bases and J 6 bases, with 3 bases left between them. CDR3 bases: TGTGCCAGCAGCTTACGTGATACGCAGTATTTT. Translating gives CASSLRDTQYF.

The gene calls are TRBV5-1 and TRBJ1-2, with 7 bases matching TRBD1. V lost 0 bases, J lost 6 bases, and 5 bases stayed unmatched. Germline V gives CDR1 SGHRS, CDR2 YFSETQ. The length of the CDR3 is 14 residues. The CDR3 region is CASSLAPGGNGYTF. The CDR3 DNA is TGCGCCAGCAGCTTGGCCCCAGGGGGGAATGGCTACACCTTC. The full variable domain, completed using reference TRBV5-1 and TRBJ1-2, is KAGVTQTPRYLIKTRGQQVTLSCSPISGHRSVSWYQQTPGQGLQFLFEYFSETQRNKGNFPGRFSGRQFSNSRSEMNVSTLELGDSALYLCASSLAPGGNGYTFGSGTRLTVV.

J is TRBJ1-6 and V is TRBV6-1; 8 bases align to TRBD1. CDR3 length: 14 amino acids. Looked up from germline, CDR1 is MNHNS and CDR2 is SASEGT. The ends lost 3 bases at V and 10 bases at J; junction bases unmatched: 5. The CDR3: CASSDGTGGSPLHF. As DNA, the CDR3 is TGTGCCAGCAGTGACGGGACAGGCGGATCACCCCTCCACTTT.

V and J are TRBV3-1 (or the pseudogene TRBV3-2) and TRBJ2-5; possible D gene TRBD2, 5 bases. Germline assignment: CDR1 LGHDT and CDR2 YNNKEL (reference sequence). The CDR3 has 14 amino acids. V was cut by 4 bases and J by 6 bases, with 15 bases left in between. The CDR3 here is CASSPQEASKTQYF. CDR3 bases: TGTGCCAGCAGCCCCCAGGAGGCATCTAAGACCCAGTACTTC.

This sequence joins TRBV7-2 and TRBJ2-7, with D possibly being TRBD2 (5 bases). V was trimmed by 4 bases and J by 3 bases, leaving 7 bases between them. The CDR3 is 12 residues long. Germline CDR1 reads SGHTA; CDR2 reads FQGNSA. The CDR3 DNA sequence: TGTGCCAGCAGCTCGGACTTCTACGAGCAGTACTTC. Translating gives CASSSDFYEQYF.

V usage is TRBV28 and J usage is TRBJ2-7; perhaps TRBD1 as D (6 bases). Per the germline V gene, CDR1 is MDHEN and CDR2 is SYDVKM. The germline V and J ends were trimmed by 5 bases and 2 bases, with 10 bases remaining between them. This CDR3 contains 13 residues. CDR3 residues: CASSTGPTYEQYF. CDR3 DNA: TGTGCCAGCAGTACAGGGCCGACCTACGAGCAGTACTTC.

The V and J genes are TRBV7-2 and TRBJ2-7; 9 positions match TRBD1. Unmatched junction bases numbered 5, after V lost 4 bases and J lost 4 bases. Germline V gene data show CDR1 as SGHTA and CDR2 as FQGNSA. The CDR3 covers 14 residues. The CDR3 coding sequence is TGTGCCAGCAGCTACAGACAGGGGGGGTACGAGCAGTACTTC. This codes for CASSYRQGGYEQYF.

The rearrangement joins TRBV4-1 to TRBJ2-5; perhaps TRBD1 as D (6 bases). The CDR3 extends over 15 amino acids. Per germline, CDR1 MGHRA and CDR2 YSYEKL. The V and J ends lost 3 bases and 0 bases respectively, with 11 bases between them. In DNA, the CDR3 is TGCGCCAGCAGCCAGGGGACACCGTACCAAGAGACCCAGTACTTC. Translating it yields CASSQGTPYQETQYF.

This chain joins TRBV5-4 and TRBJ1-6; tentative D call: TRBD1 (6 bases). The CDR3 contains 13 residues. With 4 bases removed from V and 6 bases from J, the gap between germline ends came to 8 bases. Per the germline V gene, CDR1 is SGHNT and CDR2 is YYREEE (reference sequence). CDR3 residues: CASSQDSNSPLHF. The CDR3, as DNA: TGTGCCAGCAGCCAGGACAGTAATTCACCCCTCCACTTT.

The chain employs TRBV20-1 and TRBJ2-1, with D hard to call. The CDR3 sequence is 10 residues long. Germline V lookup: CDR1 DFQATT, CDR2 SNEGSKA (reference sequence). The germline V and J ends were trimmed by 3 bases and 10 bases, with 7 bases remaining between them. The CDR3 reads CSARLEEQFF. The CDR3 nucleotides are TGCAGTGCTAGGCTGGAGGAGCAGTTCTTC.

V and J are TRBV5-1 and TRBJ2-1; TRBD2 agrees at 7 bases. The CDR3 extends over 17 amino acids. Losses at the gene ends were 0 bases for V and 2 bases for J; bases not matched to a gene: 8. Germline V gives CDR1 SGHRS, CDR2 YFSETQ. The CDR3 loop is CASSLGWAGEAYNEQFF. CDR3 nucleotide sequence: TGCGCCAGCAGCTTGGGTTGGGCGGGAGAGGCCTACAATGAGCAGTTCTTC.

The gene calls are TRBV3-1 (or the pseudogene TRBV3-2) and TRBJ2-3; the match to TRBD2 covers 11 bases. The germline V gene has CDR1 LGHDT and CDR2 YNNKEL (reference sequence). The CDR3 has 15 residues. The V segment lost 3 bases and the J segment 2 bases; nucleotides outside the gene matches: 1. The DNA for the CDR3 is TGTGCCAGCAGCCAGGGACTAGCGGTCACAGATACGCAGTATTTT. Translation: CASSQGLAVTDTQYF.

V usage is TRBV6-5 and J usage is TRBJ2-2; a weak D match, TRBD1 (6 bases). The V end was cut by 6 bases, the J end by 6 bases, with 17 bases between. Germline loops: CDR1 MNHEY, CDR2 SVGAGI. The CDR3 is 15 residues long. CDR3 amino acids: CASRGAEYPAGELFF. CDR3 DNA: TGTGCCAGCAGGGGGGCCGAGTACCCCGCCGGGGAGCTGTTTTTT.